Shown below are 3 T cell receptor beta chains from a single sample sequenced in a study of cytomegalovirus exposure and HLA in healthy donors (dated by TCRdb to about 2017). The receptor library was made with the immunoSEQ multiplex PCR assay. For the multiplex PCR, a mixture combining 60 forward primers for TCR Vbeta segments and 13 reverse primers for TCR Jbeta segments was used. Entries here come from immuneACCESS through TCRdb and include only in-frame sequences with V and J called. Some clones fail to appear in such tables; in the studies checked, an unresolved V gene covers under half of the shortfall, and the cause of the remainder is unknown. The sample table contains some 200,000 clones; only one count was recorded for roughly 70% of them. The top ten hold 1.5% to 2% of the sample. Sequenced input: PBMCs. Receptor source: a woman between 25 and 40 years old in good health and CMV-seronegative.

The chain couples TRBV28 to TRBJ1-2; D is perhaps TRBD1 (5 bases). Trimming cost V 5 bases and J 7 bases, with 17 bases left between them. CDR1 and CDR2 from the germline V gene are MDHEN and SYDVKM. CDR3 length: 14 residues. The CDR3 region is CASSRLEGARGYTF. The CDR3 DNA reads as TGTGCCAGCAGTCGCCTCGAAGGGGCCCGTGGCTACACCTTC.

This chain uses TRBV2 with TRBJ1-2; D ambiguous. V was pared by 3 bases and J by 7 bases, with 12 bases between. The CDR3 is 13 residues long. Germline V lookup: CDR1 SNHLY, CDR2 FYNNEI. CDR3 DNA sequence: TGTGCCAGCAGTGAGAGGTCCACGGGTGGCTACACCTTC. This sequence encodes CASSERSTGGYTF. Based on the CDR3 plus reference TRBV2 and TRBJ1-2, the full variable domain is EPEVTQTPSHQVTQMGQEVILRCVPISNHLYFYWYRQILGQKVEFLVSFYNNEISEKSEIFDDQFSVERPDGSNFTLKIRSTKLEDSAMYFCASSERSTGGYTFGSGTRLTVV.

The V and J genes are TRBV4-3 and TRBJ2-7, with 10 bases lining up with TRBD2. Germline V gene data show CDR1 as LGHNA and CDR2 as YSLEER. J was trimmed by 4 bases and V by 4 bases; bases with no gene match: 10. There are 16 residues in the CDR3. The CDR3 DNA reads TGCGCCAGCAGCCCACCCCGACTAGCGGGCCTTTACGAGCAGTACTTC. Its protein product is CASSPPRLAGLYEQYF.